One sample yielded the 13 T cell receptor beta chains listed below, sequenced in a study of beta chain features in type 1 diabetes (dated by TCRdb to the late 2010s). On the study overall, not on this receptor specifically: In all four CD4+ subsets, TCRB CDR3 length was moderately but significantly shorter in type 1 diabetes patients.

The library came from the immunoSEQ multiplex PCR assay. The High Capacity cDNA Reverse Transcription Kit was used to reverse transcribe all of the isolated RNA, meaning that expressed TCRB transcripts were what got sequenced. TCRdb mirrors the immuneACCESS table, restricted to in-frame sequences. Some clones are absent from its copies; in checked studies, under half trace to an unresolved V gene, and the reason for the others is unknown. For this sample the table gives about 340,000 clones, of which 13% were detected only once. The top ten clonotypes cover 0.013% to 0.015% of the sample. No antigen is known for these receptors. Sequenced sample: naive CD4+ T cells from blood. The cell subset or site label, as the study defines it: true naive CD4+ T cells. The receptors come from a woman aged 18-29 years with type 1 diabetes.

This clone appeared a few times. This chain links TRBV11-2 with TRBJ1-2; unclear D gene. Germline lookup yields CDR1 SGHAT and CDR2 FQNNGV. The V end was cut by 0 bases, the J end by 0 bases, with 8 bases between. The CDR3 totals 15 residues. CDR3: CASSLDRLANYGYTF. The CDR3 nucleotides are TGTGCCAGCAGCTTAGATCGGTTAGCTAACTATGGCTACACCTTC.

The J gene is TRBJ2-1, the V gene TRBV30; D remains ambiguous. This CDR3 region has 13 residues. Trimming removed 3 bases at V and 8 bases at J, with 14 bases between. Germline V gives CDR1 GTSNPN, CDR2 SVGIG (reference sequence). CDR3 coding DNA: TGTGCCTGGAGCCCCGAGGCGGTCCATGAGCAGTTCTTC. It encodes CAWSPEAVHEQFF.

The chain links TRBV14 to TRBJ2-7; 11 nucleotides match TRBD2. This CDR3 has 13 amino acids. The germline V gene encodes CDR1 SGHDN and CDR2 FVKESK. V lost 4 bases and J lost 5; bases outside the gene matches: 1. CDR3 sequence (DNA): TGTGCCAGCAGCCTAGCGGGAGGGGACGAGCAGTACTTC. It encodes CASSLAGGDEQYF.

The CDR3 here is CASSSFRGPEAFF. In nucleotides, the CDR3 is TGTGCCAGCAGCTCCTTCAGGGGACCTGAAGCTTTCTTT. The chain links TRBV11-2 to TRBJ1-1; perhaps TRBD1 as D (6 bases). Per germline, CDR1 SGHAT and CDR2 FQNNGV. The length of the CDR3 is 13 residues. The V and J ends lost 4 bases and 6 bases respectively, with 12 bases between them. The full variable domain, rest sourced from reference TRBV11-2 and TRBJ1-1, is EAGVAQSPRYKIIEKRQSVAFWCNPISGHATLYWYQQILGQGPKLLIQFQNNGVVDDSQLPKDRFSAERLKGVDSTLKIQPAKLEDSAVYLCASSSFRGPEAFFGQGTRLTVV.

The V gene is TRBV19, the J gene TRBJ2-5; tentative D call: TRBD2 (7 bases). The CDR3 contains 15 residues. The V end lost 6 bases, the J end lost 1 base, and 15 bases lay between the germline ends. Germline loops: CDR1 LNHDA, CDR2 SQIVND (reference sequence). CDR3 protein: CASRAPGGGQETQYF. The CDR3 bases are TGTGCCAGTAGGGCGCCGGGGGGCGGCCAAGAGACCCAGTACTTC.

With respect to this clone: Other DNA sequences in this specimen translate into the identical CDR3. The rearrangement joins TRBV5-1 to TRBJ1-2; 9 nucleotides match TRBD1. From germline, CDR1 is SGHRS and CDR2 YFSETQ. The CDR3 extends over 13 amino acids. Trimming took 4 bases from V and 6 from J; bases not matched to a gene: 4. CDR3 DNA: TGCGCCAGCAGCCTGGGACAGGGAGATGGCTACACCTTC. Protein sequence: CASSLGQGDGYTF. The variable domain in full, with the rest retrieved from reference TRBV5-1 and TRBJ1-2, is KAGVTQTPRYLIKTRGQQVTLSCSPISGHRSVSWYQQTPGQGLQFLFEYFSETQRNKGNFPGRFSGRQFSNSRSEMNVSTLELGDSALYLCASSLGQGDGYTFGSGTRLTVV.

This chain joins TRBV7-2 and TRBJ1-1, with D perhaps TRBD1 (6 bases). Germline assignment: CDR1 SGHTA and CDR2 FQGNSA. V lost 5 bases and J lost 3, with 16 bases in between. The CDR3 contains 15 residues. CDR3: CASSIQGRIDTEAFF. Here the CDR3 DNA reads TGTGCCAGCAGCATCCAGGGGCGTATAGACACTGAAGCTTTCTTT.

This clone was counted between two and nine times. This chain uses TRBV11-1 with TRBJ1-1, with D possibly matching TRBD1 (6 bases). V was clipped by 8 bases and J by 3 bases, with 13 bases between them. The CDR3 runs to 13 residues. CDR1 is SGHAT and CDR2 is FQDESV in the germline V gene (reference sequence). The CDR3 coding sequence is TGTGCCAGCCTCCGGGGGGCGGACACTGAAGCTTTCTTT. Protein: CASLRGADTEAFF.

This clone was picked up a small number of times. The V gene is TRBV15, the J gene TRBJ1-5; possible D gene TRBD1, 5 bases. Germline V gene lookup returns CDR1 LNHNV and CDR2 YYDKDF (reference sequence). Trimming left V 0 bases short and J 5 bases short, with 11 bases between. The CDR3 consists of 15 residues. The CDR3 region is CATSREGQGHQPQHF. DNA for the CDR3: TGTGCCACCAGCAGAGAAGGGCAGGGCCATCAGCCCCAGCATTTT. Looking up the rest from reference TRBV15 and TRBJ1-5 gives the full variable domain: DAMVIQNPRYQVTQFGKPVTLSCSQTLNHNVMYWYQQKSSQAPKLLFHYYDKDFNNEADTPDNFQSRRPNTSFCFLDIRSPGLGDTAMYLCATSREGQGHQPQHFGDGTRLSIL.

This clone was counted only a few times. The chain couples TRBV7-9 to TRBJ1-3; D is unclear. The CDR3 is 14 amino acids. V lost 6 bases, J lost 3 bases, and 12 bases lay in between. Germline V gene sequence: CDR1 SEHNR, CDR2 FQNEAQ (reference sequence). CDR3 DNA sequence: TGTGCCAGCAGTCGAGGACTGAATGGAAACACCATATATTTT. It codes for CASSRGLNGNTIYF.

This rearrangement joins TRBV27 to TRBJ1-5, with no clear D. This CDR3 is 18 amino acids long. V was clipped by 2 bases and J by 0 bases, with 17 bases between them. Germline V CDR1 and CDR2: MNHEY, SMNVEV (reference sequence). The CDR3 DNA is TGTGCCAGCAGTTTACGGGATCCCATGGGGTATAGCAATCAGCCCCAGCATTTT. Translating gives CASSLRDPMGYSNQPQHF.

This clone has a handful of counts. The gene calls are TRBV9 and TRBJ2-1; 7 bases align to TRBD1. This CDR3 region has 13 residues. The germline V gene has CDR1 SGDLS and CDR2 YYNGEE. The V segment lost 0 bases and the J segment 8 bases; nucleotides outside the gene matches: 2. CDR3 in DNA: TGTGCCAGCAGCGTAGAGGGGGCCCATGAGCAGTTCTTC. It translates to CASSVEGAHEQFF.

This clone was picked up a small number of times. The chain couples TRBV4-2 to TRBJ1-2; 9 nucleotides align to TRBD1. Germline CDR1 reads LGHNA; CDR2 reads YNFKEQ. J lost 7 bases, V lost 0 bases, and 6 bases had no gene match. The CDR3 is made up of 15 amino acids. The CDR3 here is CASSQDRDRDPGYTF. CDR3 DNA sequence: TGTGCCAGCAGCCAAGATAGGGACAGGGATCCTGGCTACACCTTC.